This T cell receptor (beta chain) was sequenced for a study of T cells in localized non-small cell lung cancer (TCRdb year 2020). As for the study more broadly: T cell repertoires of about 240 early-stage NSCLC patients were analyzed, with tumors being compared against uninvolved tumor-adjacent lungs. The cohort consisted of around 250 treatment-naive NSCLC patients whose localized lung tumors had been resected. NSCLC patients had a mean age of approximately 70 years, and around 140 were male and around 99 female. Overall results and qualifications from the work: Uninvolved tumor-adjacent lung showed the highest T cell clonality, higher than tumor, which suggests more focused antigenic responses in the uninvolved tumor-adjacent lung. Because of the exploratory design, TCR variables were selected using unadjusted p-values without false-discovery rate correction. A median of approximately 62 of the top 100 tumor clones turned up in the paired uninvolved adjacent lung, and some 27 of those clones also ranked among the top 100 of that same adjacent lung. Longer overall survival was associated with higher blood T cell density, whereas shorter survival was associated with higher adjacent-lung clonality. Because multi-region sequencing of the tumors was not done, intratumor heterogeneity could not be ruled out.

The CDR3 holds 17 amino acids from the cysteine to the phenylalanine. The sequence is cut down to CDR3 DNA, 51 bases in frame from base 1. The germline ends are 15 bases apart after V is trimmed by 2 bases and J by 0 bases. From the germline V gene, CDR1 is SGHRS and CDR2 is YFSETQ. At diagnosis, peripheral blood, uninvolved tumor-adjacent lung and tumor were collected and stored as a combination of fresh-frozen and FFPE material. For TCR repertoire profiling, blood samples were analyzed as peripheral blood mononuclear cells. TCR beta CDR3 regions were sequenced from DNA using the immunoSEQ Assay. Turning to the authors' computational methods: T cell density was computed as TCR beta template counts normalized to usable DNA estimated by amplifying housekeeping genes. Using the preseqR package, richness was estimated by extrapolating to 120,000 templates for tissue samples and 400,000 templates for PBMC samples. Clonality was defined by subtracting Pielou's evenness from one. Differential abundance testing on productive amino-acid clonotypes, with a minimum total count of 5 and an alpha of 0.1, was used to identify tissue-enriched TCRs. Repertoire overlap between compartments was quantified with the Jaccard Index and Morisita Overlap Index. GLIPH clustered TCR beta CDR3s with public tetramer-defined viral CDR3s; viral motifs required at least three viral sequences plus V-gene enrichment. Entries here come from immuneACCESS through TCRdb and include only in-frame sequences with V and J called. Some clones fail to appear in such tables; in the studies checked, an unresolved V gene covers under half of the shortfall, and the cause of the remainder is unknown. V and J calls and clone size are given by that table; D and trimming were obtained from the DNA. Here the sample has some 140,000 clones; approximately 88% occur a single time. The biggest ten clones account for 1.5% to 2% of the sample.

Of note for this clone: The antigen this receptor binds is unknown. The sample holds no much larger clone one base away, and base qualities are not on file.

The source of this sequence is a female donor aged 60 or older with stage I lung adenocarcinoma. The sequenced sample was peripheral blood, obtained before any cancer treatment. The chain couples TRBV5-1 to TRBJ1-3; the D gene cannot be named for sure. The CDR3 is CASSLGLGRISGNTIYF. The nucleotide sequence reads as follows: TGCGCCAGCAGCTTAGGCCTTGGGCGGATCTCTGGAAACACCATATATTTT.